This TCR beta chain stems from a study of blood T cell repertoires in COVID-19 (TCRdb year 2020). Looking at the study overall: Samples from collaborators originated in the United States, Italy and Spain and spanned both the acute and convalescent phases of COVID-19. The material from the prospective study consisted of cDNA or gDNA derived from T cells, B-cell-depleted T cells, or PBMCs. Deeply sampled blood TCRbeta repertoires from subjects exposed to, actively infected with, or recovered from COVID-19 were included in the dataset. The repertoires were released in a freely available public database intended as a resource for research on the immune response to SARS-CoV-2. The samples were drawn from two sources: the first 160 participants of the ongoing ImmuneRACE study, and 950 to 1,500 subjects contributed by 6 global collaborators. A de-identified subject ID, COVID-19 status, age in years and sex were almost always included in the sample metadata. Where available, HLA class I and class II types were taken from metadata supplied by the sample provider and were not determined by assay-based typing.

Each collaborating institution followed its own protocols to collect whole blood in K2EDTA tubes. For TCRbeta analysis, collaborators shipped samples as frozen whole blood, isolated PBMCs, or DNA extracted from either of those sample types. Study-level results and caveats: The quantity of clinical and demographic metadata differed by source and by participant and was supplied without curation.

The CDR3 sequence holds 13 residues, the cysteine and phenylalanine included. CDR3 DNA is the only sequence kept; it has 39 bases, read in frame from the first base. V is trimmed back by 5 bases and J by 11 bases, and the junction contains 11 bases that no gene match accounts for. Taken from the germline V gene, the CDR1 and CDR2 loops are LGHNA and YNFKEQ. About this clone itself: Its specific antigen is unknown. No clone much larger than this one lies a single base away; base qualities are absent.

TCRbeta CDR3 regions were amplified from genomic DNA by means of the immunoSEQ Assay, a bias-controlled multiplex PCR. As for the authors' bioinformatics: Within the assay, amplification of reference gene primers was used to estimate how many nucleated cells each sample contained. Sequence reads were collapsed and filtered to measure the absolute abundance of every unique TCRbeta CDR3 rearrangement. For each sample, productive Simpson clonality was calculated by taking the square root of Simpson's diversity index across productive rearrangements. This is the immuneACCESS table as TCRdb keeps it, with only in-frame sequences that have V and J called. A part of the clones is gone; compared with another copy, unresolved V genes explain less than half, and the rest is unexplained. That table is the source of V, J and clone size, and D and trimming were worked out from the DNA. Present in this sample are fewer than 150,000 clones, about 79% of which were seen just once. Around 15% of the sample comes from the top ten.

The sequencing sample was made of peripheral blood. The chain couples TRBV4-2 to TRBJ1-1, and 7 junction bases match TRBD1. This receptor was obtained from a woman between 45 and 60 years old with acute or convalescent COVID-19. The DNA is TGTGCCAGCAGCATAAGACAGGGTGAGGATGCTTTCTTT. Its translation reads: CASSIRQGEDAFF.